This entry describes one TCR beta chain. This sample is drawn from a study of long-term antiretroviral therapy in people with HIV. Running of the v3.0 immunoSEQ assay took place at survey level. The data were produced by immunoSEQ multiplex PCR, yet TCRdb's version contains in-frame clones alone and is incomplete. This table holds tens of thousands of clones, roughly 79% found once. The CDR3 spans 17 residues. J gave up 1 base and V 5 bases, and 5 bases lay outside the gene matches. CDR1 is LNHDA and CDR2 is SQIVND in the germline V gene (reference sequence). The receptor's source is a woman aged 40 to 49 with HIV. Material: unsorted PBMCs, obtained 1.1 years before starting antiretroviral therapy. This sequence joins TRBV19 and TRBJ2-6, with TRBD1 matching 10 bases. The DNA for the CDR3 is TGTGCCAGTAGTGTGGGACAGGGGATTTCTGGGGCCAACGTCCTGACTTTC. Amino acids: CASSVGQGISGANVLTF.